Listed here are 6 T cell receptor beta chains from one sample, sequenced in a study of blood T cell repertoires in COVID-19. The assay was immunoSEQ multiplex PCR, and TCRdb's table has in-frame clones only and misses some. This table holds roughly 160,000 clones, 82% found once. The sequenced sample consisted of PBMCs or T cells enriched from blood (not recorded which). Receptor source: a man between 45 and 60 years old who had recovered from COVID-19.

The chain carries TRBV2 and TRBJ1-4; the D is unclear. Between the trimmed V and J ends, which lost 0 bases and 2 bases, there was a span of 4 bases. From germline, CDR1 is SNHLY and CDR2 FYNNEI. The CDR3 spans 14 residues. The CDR3 DNA reads as TGTGCCAGCAGTGAAGCAGCTACTAATGAAAAACTGTTTTTT. Residues: CASSEAATNEKLFF.

The V gene is TRBV5-4, the J gene TRBJ2-3; possible D gene TRBD2, 6 bases. Germline CDR1 is SGHNT and CDR2 is YYREEE (reference sequence). V dropped 2 bases and J dropped 5 bases, with 12 bases sitting between them. The CDR3 consists of 14 residues. The DNA of the CDR3 is TGTGCCAGCAGCTTAGGTTGGGGGGAAGATACGCAGTATTTT. It is translated as CASSLGWGEDTQYF.

The chain combines TRBV13 with TRBJ2-2; the match to TRBD1 covers 8 bases. The trim removed 4 bases at V and 4 bases at J, leaving 5 bases unmatched. CDR3 length: 15 residues. The germline gives CDR1 PRHDT, CDR2 FYEKMQ (reference sequence). For the CDR3, the DNA is TGTGCCAGCAGCTCGTGGACAGGGTTCACCGGGGAGCTGTTTTTT. Protein: CASSSWTGFTGELFF. Variable domain in full (rest from reference TRBV13 and TRBJ2-2): AAGVIQSPRHLIKEKRETATLKCYPIPRHDTVYWYQQGPGQDPQFLISFYEKMQSDKGSIPDRFSAQQFSDYHSELNMSSLELGDSALYFCASSSWTGFTGELFFGEGSRLTVL.

The chain uses TRBV6-5 and TRBJ2-5, with 11 bases lining up with TRBD2. CDR3 length: 15 residues. Trimming cost V 2 bases and J 6 bases; bases outside gene matches: 5. Germline V gives CDR1 MNHEY, CDR2 SVGAGI. CDR3 coding DNA: TGTGCCAGCAGTTACGCGGGACTAGCGGTACAGACCCAGTACTTC. This encodes CASSYAGLAVQTQYF.

The CDR3 sequence: CASSYLAGGPDTQYF. CDR3 DNA: TGTGCCAGCAGCTATTTAGCGGGGGGGCCAGATACGCAGTATTTT. The genes are TRBV5-6 and TRBJ2-3; 11 bases align to TRBD2. Per the germline V gene, CDR1 is SGHDT and CDR2 is YYEEEE. CDR3 size: 15 residues. V shed 3 bases and J 4 bases; nucleotides not matched to a gene: 4.

V usage is TRBV28 and J usage is TRBJ1-5; 8 nucleotides line up with TRBD1. CDR3 length: 17 amino acids. V trimming: 5 bases; J trimming: 6 bases; junction bases outside the gene matches: 15. Germline-derived CDR1 and CDR2 are MDHEN and SYDVKM. The CDR3 is CASSPPGQGALRQPQHF. CDR3 nucleotides: TGTGCCAGCAGTCCCCCAGGCCAGGGGGCTCTCCGTCAGCCCCAGCATTTT.